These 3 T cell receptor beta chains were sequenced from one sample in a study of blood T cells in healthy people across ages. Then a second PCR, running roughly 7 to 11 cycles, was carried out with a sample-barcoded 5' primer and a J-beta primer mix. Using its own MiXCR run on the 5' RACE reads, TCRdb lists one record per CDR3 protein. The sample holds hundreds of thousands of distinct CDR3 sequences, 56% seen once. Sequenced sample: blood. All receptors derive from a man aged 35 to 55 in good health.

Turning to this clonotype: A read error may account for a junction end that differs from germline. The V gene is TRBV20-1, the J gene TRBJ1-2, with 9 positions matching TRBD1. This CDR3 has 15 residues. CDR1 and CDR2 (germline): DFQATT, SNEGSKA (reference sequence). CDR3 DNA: TGCAGTGCTAGACTACGACAGGGGGTTAAGGATGGCCACACCTTC. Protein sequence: CSARLRQGVKDGHTF.

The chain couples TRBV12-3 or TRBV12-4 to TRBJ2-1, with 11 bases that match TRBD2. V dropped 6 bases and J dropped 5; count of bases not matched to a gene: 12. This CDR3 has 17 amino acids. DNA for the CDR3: TGTGCCAGCAGCCTTCTACCCCCGACTAGCGGGAACAATGAGCAGTTCTTC. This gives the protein CASSLLPPTSGNNEQFF.

The chain's CDR3 is CASSRTGTGAYNEQFF. DNA of the CDR3: TGCGCCAGCAGCCGAACCGGGACAGGGGCCTACAATGAGCAGTTCTTC. This chain connects TRBV4-1 to TRBJ2-1, with TRBD1 matching 10 bases. V lost 4 bases, J lost 2 bases, and 5 bases stayed unmatched. This CDR3 is 16 amino acids long. Germline CDR1 and CDR2: MGHRA and YSYEKL.